This T cell receptor beta chain was sequenced during a study of blood T cell repertoires in COVID-19. Overall study: Specimens from acute and convalescent COVID-19 originated in the United States, Italy and Spain. The analysed material was cDNA or gDNA that came from T cells, B-cell-depleted T cells, or PBMCs.

Per the study methods: How many nucleated cells were present was estimated from reference gene primer amplification. Assay used: immunoSEQ multiplex PCR; TCRdb lists only in-frame clones, some missing. V, J and clone size were drawn from that table, and D and trimming were deduced from the DNA. Of 150,000 to 200,000 clones in the sample, about 83% were seen once. The V and J ends lost 5 bases and 3 bases respectively, with 17 bases between them. The V gene's germline CDR1 is SGDLS and CDR2 YYNGEE. The CDR3 loop spans 15 amino acids. Sequenced sample: peripheral blood. This receptor was obtained from a woman older than 75 with acute or convalescent COVID-19. This chain joins TRBV9 and TRBJ1-1; unclear D gene. CDR3 in DNA: TGTGCCAGCAGGGAAGAGACACCCCCCGACACTGAAGCTTTCTTT. Amino acids: CASREETPPDTEAFF.